Presented here are 25 T cell receptor beta chains from one specimen sequenced in a study of metastatic and nonmetastatic thyroid tumors. No treatment had been given to any patient before thyroid surgery. Using MiXCR, TCRdb re-called clones from the PCR reads. The table lists 40,000 to 55,000 clones, about 15% of them singletons. Input material: blood. The origin of the receptors is a female donor with papillary thyroid cancer or a benign thyroid nodule (not recorded which). Some clones in this sample may be carry-over from other donors' samples.

This clone was detected a few times. The rearrangement uses TRBV24-1 and TRBJ2-7, with a tentative D call TRBD1 (6 bases). Germline CDR1 and CDR2: KGHDR and SFDVKD. V lost 9 bases and J 1 base, leaving 9 bases between the germline ends. The CDR3 runs 12 residues. The CDR3 bases are TGTGCCACCCCCAGGGGATCCTACGAGCAGTACTTC. Amino acids: CATPRGSYEQYF.

This clone was seen many times. The J gene is TRBJ1-4, the V gene TRBV5-6; D is unresolved. The CDR3 loop spans 14 amino acids. Germline assignment: CDR1 SGHDT and CDR2 YYEEEE. V gave up 4 bases and J gave up 4 bases, with 11 bases separating them. This CDR3 reads CASSRRARNEKLFF. The CDR3, as DNA: TGTGCCAGCAGCCGACGCGCGCGTAATGAAAAACTGTTTTTT.

There are a few counts of this clone. V usage is TRBV11-2 and J usage is TRBJ2-3; D may be TRBD1 (5 bases). The CDR3 loop spans 18 amino acids. Germline lookup yields CDR1 SGHAT and CDR2 FQNNGV. V was shortened by 6 bases and J by 2 bases, with 24 bases between the two germline ends. The CDR3 nucleotides read TGTGCCAGCAGGCCCGTAACAGGTGTCCGTGCTATCACAGATACGCAGTATTTT. Translating gives CASRPVTGVRAITDTQYF.

V usage is TRBV27 and J usage is TRBJ2-7, with TRBD1 identical over 9 bases. V was pared by 6 bases and J by 5 bases, with 11 bases of the junction left unmatched. From germline, CDR1 is MNHEY and CDR2 SMNVEV (reference sequence). The CDR3 has 15 residues. CDR3 loop: CASRDLRTGDDEQYF. For the CDR3, the DNA is TGTGCCAGCAGGGATCTTCGGACAGGGGACGACGAGCAGTACTTC.

Notes on this clone: Relative to the germline gene, one junction end is altered; a read error may explain this. The genes are TRBV6-1 and TRBJ1-5; D is uncertain. CDR1 and CDR2 from the germline V gene are MNHNS and SASEGT. CDR3 length: 13 residues. Here the CDR3 DNA reads TGTGCCAGCGCGGAGTATAGCAATCAGCCCCAGCAGTTT. Translating gives CASAEYSNQPQQF.

This clone was seen at least ten times. This chain uses TRBV5-1 with TRBJ1-2; 10 bases agree with TRBD1. Germline-derived CDR1 and CDR2 are SGHRS and YFSETQ. The trim removed 4 bases at V and 7 bases at J, leaving 10 bases unmatched. The CDR3 covers 15 residues. For the CDR3, the DNA is TGCGCCAGCAGCATGGGACAGGGGAGTTTCAGTGGCTACACCTTC. Amino acids: CASSMGQGSFSGYTF.

This clone was recorded once. The V and J genes are TRBV20-1 and TRBJ2-3; TRBD2 agrees at 8 bases. Losses at the gene ends were 6 bases for V and 0 bases for J; bases not matched to a gene: 17. The CDR3 sequence is 18 residues long. Germline CDR1 reads DFQATT; CDR2 reads SNEGSKA (reference sequence). CDR3 sequence reads: CSARHTIGSGRSTDTQYF. CDR3 nucleotide sequence: TGCAGTGCAAGACACACAATTGGGAGCGGGAGAAGCACAGATACGCAGTATTTT.

This clone has ten or more counts. This rearrangement joins TRBV29-1 to TRBJ2-7; TRBD2 matches 8 bases. Per germline, CDR1 SQVTM and CDR2 ANQGSEA. The CDR3 runs 14 residues. V shed 2 bases, J shed 3 bases, and the junction held 6 bases outside the gene matches. CDR3 sequence: CSVESPAGVYEQYF. The CDR3 bases are TGCAGCGTTGAAAGTCCAGCGGGAGTCTACGAGCAGTACTTC.

This clone was observed at least ten times. V usage is TRBV7-2 and J usage is TRBJ2-5; 14 bases align to TRBD2. V shed 5 bases, J shed 2 bases, and the junction held 1 base outside the gene matches. CDR3 length equals 15 residues. From germline, CDR1 is SGHTA and CDR2 FQGNSA. The CDR3 protein is CASSRTSGGQETQYF. In DNA, the CDR3 is TGTGCCAGCAGCCGGACTAGCGGGGGGCAAGAGACCCAGTACTTC.

There are many counts of this clone. V usage is TRBV20-1 and J usage is TRBJ1-1, with D possibly being TRBD1 (6 bases). The length of the CDR3 is 14 residues. V was trimmed by 4 bases and J by 3 bases, leaving 15 bases between them. From germline, CDR1 is DFQATT and CDR2 SNEGSKA (reference sequence). CDR3 in DNA: TGCAGTGCTAAAGGGGGAGCACTATACACTGAAGCTTTCTTT. Its protein product is CSAKGGALYTEAFF.

This clone came up many times. The chain couples TRBV27 to TRBJ2-3; 9 bases are shared with TRBD2. The CDR3 loop spans 16 amino acids. In germline, CDR1 is MNHEY, CDR2 SMNVEV (reference sequence). V lost 2 bases, J lost 6 bases, and 9 bases stayed unmatched. CDR3 DNA sequence: TGTGCCAGCAGTTTAGGGGCGGGAGGGCCGGGGGATACGCAGTATTTT. Encoded protein: CASSLGAGGPGDTQYF.

There are many counts of this clone. The J gene is TRBJ2-3, the V gene TRBV2; D is ambiguous. The germline gives CDR1 SNHLY, CDR2 FYNNEI. The CDR3 totals 13 residues. V was shortened by 0 bases and J by 11 bases, with 12 bases between the two germline ends. Here the CDR3 reads CASSEALARKQYF. The CDR3 DNA is TGTGCCAGCAGTGAAGCGCTTGCCCGAAAGCAGTATTTT. The full variable domain, rest sourced from reference TRBV2 and TRBJ2-3, is EPEVTQTPSHQVTQMGQEVILRCVPISNHLYFYWYRQILGQKVEFLVSFYNNEISEKSEIFDDQFSVERPDGSNFTLKIRSTKLEDSAMYFCASSEALARKQYFGPGTRLTVL.

The V call is TRBV30, the J call TRBJ2-6, with D hard to call. V lost 1 base, J lost 3 bases, and 13 bases lay in between. CDR1 and CDR2 from the germline V gene are GTSNPN and SVGIG (reference sequence). The CDR3 has 16 amino acids. The CDR3: CAWSEIEVYGANVLTF. The CDR3 DNA is TGTGCCTGGAGTGAGATAGAGGTATATGGGGCCAACGTCCTGACTTTC.

On this clone itself: A read error may explain this, as a much larger clone is one base away. Other DNA sequences from this sample encode an identical CDR3 as well. This chain links TRBV4-2 with TRBJ2-3, with 14 bases matching TRBD2. From germline, CDR1 is LGHNA and CDR2 YNFKEQ. This CDR3 spans 19 amino acids. DNA for the CDR3: TGTGCCAGCAGCCAAGGGGGGACTAGCGGGAGCACTCGCACAGATACGCAGTATTTC. It yields the protein CASSQGGTSGSTRTDTQYF.

The table lists this clone with many counts. The chain combines TRBV20-1 with TRBJ2-1; D unresolved. CDR3 length: 11 residues. V lost 5 bases to trimming and J lost 10 bases, with 12 bases between them. Per germline, CDR1 DFQATT and CDR2 SNEGSKA (reference sequence). In DNA, the CDR3 is TGCAGTGCTGCGATCGGATTGGAGCAGTTCTTC. It translates to CSAAIGLEQFF.

This clone was seen repeatedly, ten times or more. The genes are TRBV11-2 and TRBJ1-1; perhaps TRBD1 as D (6 bases). Germline values: CDR1 SGHAT, CDR2 FQNNGV. V was pared by 2 bases and J by 9 bases, with 13 bases between. The CDR3 is 13 residues long. The CDR3 region is CASSLYSGAKAFF. The CDR3 DNA reads TGTGCCAGCAGCTTATACTCAGGGGCCAAAGCTTTCTTT.

By proportion, this clone is medium-sized (0.01 to 0.1%). J is TRBJ1-6 and V is TRBV12-3 or TRBV12-4; D possibly corresponds to TRBD1 (5 bases). CDR3 length equals 12 residues. The V end was cut by 5 bases, the J end by 10 bases, with 9 bases between. The CDR3 spells CASSPGSSPLHF. The CDR3 DNA follows: TGTGCCAGCAGTCCAGGGAGCTCACCCCTCCACTTT.

As for this clone: One end of the junction does not line up with germline, which may come from a read error. The chain combines TRBV6-1 with TRBJ2-6, with unresolved D. Germline V gene lookup returns CDR1 MNHNS and CDR2 SASEGT. There are 15 residues in the CDR3. The CDR3 DNA follows: TGTGCCAGCAGTAGAGGCTCCTCTTGGGCCAACGTCCTGACTTTC. It codes for CASSRGSSWANVLTF.

By share, this clone ranks as medium-sized (0.01 to 0.1%). V is TRBV6-1 and J is TRBJ2-7, with unresolved D. Trimming removed 6 bases from V and 3 bases from J, with 3 bases in between. Germline lookup yields CDR1 MNHNS and CDR2 SASEGT. The CDR3 runs 10 residues. The CDR3: CASSLYEQYF. The CDR3 DNA is TGTGCCAGCAGCCTCTACGAGCAGTACTTC.

This clone was found many times. Its ends do not fully match the called genes, so a read error is possible. J is TRBJ2-1 and V is TRBV7-7; 9 nucleotides line up with TRBD1. CDR1 and CDR2 (germline): SSHAT, FNYEAQ (reference sequence). The CDR3 runs to 14 residues. CDR3 sequence (DNA): TGTGCTAGCAGCTTAGGGACAGGGTACAATGAGCAGTTCTTC. It is translated as CASSLGTGYNEQFF.

This clone showed up many times. The genes are TRBV7-9 and TRBJ2-5; 8 nucleotides match TRBD2. With 2 bases clipped from V and 4 bases from J, the junction kept 3 bases outside the gene matches. CDR3 length equals 14 residues. In germline, CDR1 is SEHNR, CDR2 FQNEAQ (reference sequence). The CDR3 here is CASSLKLAVETQYF. CDR3 nucleotide sequence: TGTGCCAGCAGCTTAAAACTAGCGGTAGAGACCCAGTACTTC.

This clone was counted many times. The chain employs TRBV9 and TRBJ2-6, with no clear D. CDR1 SGDLS and CDR2 YYNGEE come from the germline V gene. This CDR3 is 16 amino acids long. V was trimmed by 9 bases and J by 0 bases, leaving 16 bases between them. Written as DNA, the CDR3 is TGTGCCACGAAGGACGGGCCTAGCTCTGGGGCCAACGTCCTGACTTTC. Its protein is CATKDGPSSGANVLTF.

This clone was seen many times. This rearrangement joins TRBV6-4 to TRBJ2-3, with a tentative D call TRBD2 (5 bases). The CDR3 has 14 amino acids. The germline gives CDR1 MRHNA, CDR2 SNTAGT. V lost 0 bases and J lost 9, with 13 bases in between. The CDR3 DNA is TGTGCCAGCAGTGACTCTAGCGCCTCGGGGACGCAGTATTTT. Translation: CASSDSSASGTQYF.

This clone is medium-sized in the sample. This chain uses TRBV6-1 with TRBJ2-2; D unresolved. CDR1 is MNHNS, CDR2 SASEGT, per germline. This CDR3 region has 14 residues. Trimming left V 6 bases short and J 2 bases short, with 10 bases between. The CDR3 sequence is CASSESPNTGELFF. The CDR3 DNA sequence: TGTGCCAGCAGCGAGTCTCCTAACACCGGGGAGCTGTTTTTT.

This chain connects TRBV27 to TRBJ2-7; no firm D call. Germline assignment: CDR1 MNHEY and CDR2 SMNVEV (reference sequence). Trimming removed 3 bases at V and 3 bases at J, with 15 bases between. The CDR3 totals 15 residues. CDR3 protein: CASSLGLTTYYEQYF. The CDR3 DNA reads TGTGCCAGCAGTTTGGGCCTGACCACGTACTACGAGCAGTACTTC.